The table lists the clone carrying this TCR beta chain with a few counts. The antigen is not known. This CDR3 is 13 amino acids long. Trimming at V came to 0 bases and at J to 5 bases, leaving 2 bases not matched to a gene. Germline lookup yields CDR1 SGHRS and CDR2 YFSETQ. It was by quantitative 5'-RACE with molecular barcodes that TCR beta libraries were made. TCRdb used MiXCR to reprocess the 5' RACE reads, holding one entry per CDR3 protein. This table holds 250,000 or so distinct CDR3 sequences, roughly 18% found once. These data belong to a study of CD8 T cells in ankylosing spondylitis. Study-wide points: There was a TCR beta motif, made of several highly homologous variants, that appeared characteristic of ankylosing spondylitis blood. In ankylosing spondylitis patients, matched synovial fluid reportedly showed significant enrichment of disease-linked clones.

This TCR was recovered from a male donor with ankylosing spondylitis or in good health (not recorded which). The V call is TRBV5-1, the J call TRBJ2-7, with 7 positions matching TRBD1. The sequencing input was blood, either unsorted or a sorted T cell fraction (not recorded which). In nucleotides, the CDR3 is TGCGCCAGCAGCTTGGGACAGGGACACGAGCAGTACTTC. This gives the protein CASSLGQGHEQYF.